The 3 T cell receptor beta chains below all came from one sample that was sequenced in a study of OX40 agonist ivuxolimab in advanced cancers. TCRdb's table, derived via immunoSEQ multiplex PCR, lists solely in-frame clones and lacks some. The sample holds 50,000 to 65,000 clones, around 87% seen once. This specimen consisted of CD4+ or CD8+ T cells sorted from blood, obtained in a trial of the OX40 agonist ivuxolimab. The receptor source for this set is an adult with an advanced solid tumor such as melanoma, head and neck, liver or kidney cancer.

CDR3 sequence (DNA): TGTGCCAGCAGCTTAGGGACTAGCGGGAGTGGGGAGCAGTTCTTC. Amino acids: CASSLGTSGSGEQFF. V is TRBV7-6 and J is TRBJ2-1; TRBD2 matches 13 bases. V gave up 1 base and J gave up 10 bases; unmatched junction bases: 4. Germline V gene data show CDR1 as SGHVS and CDR2 as FNYEAQ. This CDR3 spans 15 amino acids.

This CDR3 reads CASSLDGDRTYGYTF. CDR3 DNA: TGTGCCAGCAGTTTAGACGGGGACAGGACTTATGGCTACACCTTC. The V call is TRBV28, the J call TRBJ1-2; 8 bases line up with TRBD1. The CDR3 runs to 15 residues. V gave up 2 bases and J gave up 5 bases; unmatched junction bases: 7. Germline values: CDR1 MDHEN, CDR2 SYDVKM.

The gene calls are TRBV6-5 and TRBJ1-4; 9 bases are shared with TRBD1. This CDR3 is built from 14 residues. Germline values: CDR1 MNHEY, CDR2 SVGAGI. The junction had 2 bases not matched to a gene; V was cut back by 6 bases and J by 3 bases. In nucleotides, the CDR3 is TGTGCCAGCAGAAGACAGGGGGCTAATGAAAAACTGTTTTTT. Residues: CASRRQGANEKLFF.